The 29 T cell receptor beta chains in this list originate from one sample, sequenced in a study of CD8 T cells in Susac syndrome. RNA in amounts of about 0.5 to 1 ug was reverse transcribed with random hexamers. MiXCR, applied by TCRdb to the immunoSEQ multiplex PCR reads, yields one record per CDR3 protein. The data hold about 300,000 distinct CDR3 sequences, with 89% observed a single time. Sequencing input: CD8+ T cells from PBMCs. All receptors come from a human donor with multiple sclerosis.

V gene TRBV29-1 combines with J gene TRBJ2-5, with TRBD2 matching 9 bases. The trim removed 3 bases at V and 3 bases at J, leaving 14 bases unmatched. Germline V gene sequence: CDR1 SQVTM, CDR2 ANQGSEA. The CDR3 runs to 17 residues. The CDR3 DNA reads TGCAGCGTTGACGAGGTGGCGGGGGGGTCAGAAGAAGAGACCCAGTACTTC. It translates to CSVDEVAGGSEEETQYF.

The J gene is TRBJ2-3, the V gene TRBV23-1; TRBD1 agrees at 7 bases. TRBV23-1 is an ORF, with its function uncertain. Losses at the gene ends were 6 bases for V and 0 bases for J; bases not matched to a gene: 6. The CDR3 contains 15 residues. In nucleotides, the CDR3 is TGCGCCAGCAGACAGGGGACGTCTAGCACAGATACGCAGTATTTT. Encoded protein: CASRQGTSSTDTQYF.

The genes are TRBV28 and TRBJ2-2; tentatively, D is TRBD2 (6 bases). Deletions cut 5 bases from V and 5 bases from J, with 15 bases between. Looked up from germline, CDR1 is MDHEN and CDR2 is SYDVKM. The CDR3 consists of 15 residues. CDR3 in amino acids: CASSPRLVGTGELFF. As DNA, the CDR3 is TGTGCCAGCAGTCCCAGACTAGTGGGTACCGGGGAGCTGTTTTTT.

Only one count was recorded for this clonotype. V gene TRBV29-1 combines with J gene TRBJ2-1, with TRBD2 matching over 8 bases. The V gene's germline CDR1 is SQVTM and CDR2 ANQGSEA. With V trimmed by 0 bases and J by 6 bases, 4 bases remained unmatched. The CDR3 is made up of 14 amino acids. The CDR3 DNA follows: TGCAGCGTTGAAGATCTGAGCGGGAGCAATGAGCAGTTCTTC. Translating it yields CSVEDLSGSNEQFF.

This chain links TRBV29-1 with TRBJ1-2, with D perhaps TRBD1 (5 bases). Germline CDR1 reads SQVTM; CDR2 reads ANQGSEA. There are 12 residues in the CDR3. The ends were cut back, 1 base at V and 8 bases at J, with 11 bases in the middle. CDR3 protein: CSVEGGPRGYTF. Written as DNA, the CDR3 is TGCAGCGTTGAAGGGGGACCGCGGGGCTACACCTTC. Supplemented by reference TRBV29-1 and TRBJ1-2, the full variable domain reads SAVISQKPSRDICQRGTSLTIQCQVDSQVTMMFWYRQQPGQSLTLIATANQGSEATYESGFVIDKFPISRPNLTFSTLTVSNMSPEDSSIYLCSVEGGPRGYTFGSGTRLTVV.

The V and J genes are TRBV20-1 and TRBJ2-4; D might be TRBD2 (5 bases). The V end was cut by 1 base, the J end by 8 bases, with 12 bases between. The CDR3 runs to 13 residues. CDR1 DFQATT and CDR2 SNEGSKA come from the germline V gene (reference sequence). The CDR3 DNA reads as TGCAGTGCTAGAGCCCCCCGGGAAGACATTCAGTACTTC. It translates to CSARAPREDIQYF.

This clonotype has just one count. V usage is TRBV4-3 and J usage is TRBJ2-1, with TRBD1 matching over 8 bases. Trimming took 3 bases from V and 3 from J; bases not matched to a gene: 7. There are 16 residues in the CDR3. Germline V CDR1 and CDR2: LGHNA, YSLEER. The CDR3 DNA sequence: TGCGCCAGCAGCCACGGTATAGGACAGGGCTACAATGAGCAGTTCTTC. Translated: CASSHGIGQGYNEQFF.

The chain couples TRBV6-5 to TRBJ1-2, with TRBD1 identical over 7 bases. CDR1 is MNHEY and CDR2 is SVGAGI in the germline V gene. This CDR3 spans 12 amino acids. The V and J ends lost 6 bases and 4 bases, in that order; junction bases with no gene match: 2. CDR3 residues: CASRKGAYGYTF. As DNA, the CDR3 is TGTGCCAGCAGGAAGGGGGCCTATGGCTACACCTTC.

CDR3 residues: CASNLPQQNRDTQYF. CDR3 in DNA: TGTGCCAGCAATTTACCACAGCAGAATAGGGATACGCAGTATTTT. The genes are TRBV7-9 and TRBJ2-3; D is unclear. V was cut by 7 bases and J by 6 bases, with 20 bases left in between. CDR3 length: 15 amino acids. Looked up from germline, CDR1 is SEHNR and CDR2 is FQNEAQ (reference sequence).

A few counts support this clonotype. CDR3 sequence reads: CASSFPGDTQYF. CDR3 coding DNA: TGTGCCAGCAGTTTCCCTGGGGATACGCAGTATTTT. The rearrangement joins TRBV28 to TRBJ2-3; no clear D. This CDR3 contains 12 residues. The ends were cut back, 3 bases at V and 6 bases at J, with 7 bases in the middle. CDR1 and CDR2 (germline): MDHEN, SYDVKM.

This clonotype showed up just once. The V gene is TRBV19, the J gene TRBJ1-2, with D uncertain. The CDR3 consists of 11 residues. Trimming shortened V by 7 bases and J by 5 bases, and 8 bases separated the two germline ends. Germline-derived CDR1 and CDR2 are LNHDA and SQIVND (reference sequence). Written as DNA, the CDR3 is TGTGCCAGTACCATGGGGTATGGCTACACCTTC. This translates into CASTMGYGYTF.

A few counts support this clonotype. The rearrangement joins TRBV15 to TRBJ2-3; D is ambiguous. The CDR3 has 14 residues. Trimming removed 8 bases at V and 3 bases at J, with 15 bases between. Germline V gives CDR1 LNHNV, CDR2 YYDKDF (reference sequence). CDR3 sequence reads: CATGRNAETDTQYF. Written as DNA, the CDR3 is TGTGCCACCGGAAGGAATGCGGAGACAGATACGCAGTATTTT.

The chain uses TRBV28 and TRBJ2-7, with TRBD2 matching over 9 bases. The germline CDR1 and CDR2 sequences are MDHEN and SYDVKM. The CDR3 covers 14 residues. V gave up 8 bases and J gave up 4 bases; unmatched junction bases: 9. The CDR3 DNA is TGTGCCAGCCTCCCTCTAGCGGGGAGTTACGAGCAGTACTTC. Protein: CASLPLAGSYEQYF.

This chain links TRBV2 with TRBJ1-1; 7 bases match TRBD1. The CDR3 contains 14 residues. Germline CDR1 SNHLY, CDR2 FYNNEI. Trimming cost V 7 bases and J 3 bases; bases outside gene matches: 8. CDR3 loop: CASILIQGDTEAFF. CDR3 DNA: TGTGCCAGCATTCTGATCCAGGGGGACACTGAAGCTTTCTTT.

This clonotype was seen once. This chain uses TRBV29-1 with TRBJ2-6; no clear D. The CDR3 consists of 12 residues. The V gene lost 4 bases and the J gene lost 3 bases, with 4 bases spanning the gap. The germline V gene encodes CDR1 SQVTM and CDR2 ANQGSEA. For the CDR3, the DNA is TGCAGCGTTGTATTTGGGGCCAACGTCCTGACTTTC. It yields the protein CSVVFGANVLTF.

V and J are TRBV9 and TRBJ2-1; D unclear. Trimming left V 7 bases short and J 3 bases short, with 8 bases between. The CDR3 runs 12 residues. Germline CDR1 SGDLS, CDR2 YYNGEE. CDR3 sequence reads: CASSIYYNEQFF. The CDR3 nucleotides are TGTGCCAGCTCGATATACTACAATGAGCAGTTCTTC.

This clonotype was seen a few times. The J gene is TRBJ2-7, the V gene TRBV30; 9 bases are shared with TRBD1. This CDR3 has 14 residues. Trimming removed 5 bases from V and 3 bases from J; junction bases left unmatched: 8. Germline lookup yields CDR1 GTSNPN and CDR2 SVGIG (reference sequence). Written as DNA, the CDR3 is TGTGCCTGGGACACCGGGACAGGGATCTACGAGCAGTACTTC. Amino acid sequence: CAWDTGTGIYEQYF.

The chain employs TRBV4-3 and TRBJ2-1, with 9 positions matching TRBD2. Germline-derived CDR1 and CDR2 are LGHNA and YSLEER. Trimming at V came to 4 bases and at J to 9 bases, leaving 31 bases not matched to a gene. This CDR3 has 22 amino acids. The chain's CDR3 is CASSRLSWLAGGPPGMSGEQFF. In nucleotides, the CDR3 is TGCGCCAGCAGCCGTCTCTCCTGGTTGGCGGGAGGGCCCCCAGGGATGAGTGGTGAGCAGTTCTTC.

This clonotype has more than one count but fewer than ten. CDR3 DNA: TGTGCCAGCAGCCCCCGGGACGGCTCCTACGAGCAGTACTTC. Translating it yields CASSPRDGSYEQYF. The chain has TRBV9 and TRBJ2-7, with D tentatively TRBD1 or TRBD2 (5 bases each). CDR1 SGDLS and CDR2 YYNGEE come from the germline V gene. The CDR3 length is 14 residues. With 4 bases removed from V and 0 bases from J, the gap between germline ends came to 11 bases.

This sequence joins TRBV11-2 and TRBJ2-1, with 10 nucleotides matching TRBD2. Trimming at V came to 5 bases and at J to 2 bases, leaving 12 bases not matched to a gene. The length of the CDR3 is 18 residues. Germline-derived CDR1 and CDR2 are SGHAT and FQNNGV. CDR3 in DNA: TGTGCCAGCAGCCCAGGGCGCCCACTAGCGGGACCCTACAATGAGCAGTTCTTC. Protein sequence: CASSPGRPLAGPYNEQFF.

This chain links TRBV20-1 with TRBJ1-1; D call uncertain. The V end was cut by 0 bases, the J end by 0 bases, with 11 bases between. This CDR3 region has 15 residues. Germline CDR1 is DFQATT and CDR2 is SNEGSKA (reference sequence). The CDR3 DNA reads as TGCAGTGCTAGAGATGAGGGCGGAGTGAACACTGAAGCTTTCTTT. This translates into CSARDEGGVNTEAFF.

This clonotype is a singleton in its sample. This chain connects TRBV5-1 to TRBJ2-7, with 7 bases aligning to TRBD1. CDR1 is SGHRS and CDR2 is YFSETQ in the germline V gene. The CDR3 covers 13 residues. The V segment lost 0 bases and the J segment 5 bases; nucleotides outside the gene matches: 2. CDR3 in DNA: TGCGCCAGCAGCTTGGAAGGACAGGACGAGCAGTACTTC. Translation: CASSLEGQDEQYF. Complete variable domain (other parts from reference TRBV5-1 and TRBJ2-7): KAGVTQTPRYLIKTRGQQVTLSCSPISGHRSVSWYQQTPGQGLQFLFEYFSETQRNKGNFPGRFSGRQFSNSRSEMNVSTLELGDSALYLCASSLEGQDEQYFGPGTRLTVT.

V usage is TRBV9 and J usage is TRBJ2-6; perhaps TRBD1 as D (5 bases). This CDR3 is 18 amino acids long. Germline values: CDR1 SGDLS, CDR2 YYNGEE. Between the trimmed V and J ends, which lost 2 bases and 5 bases, there was a span of 20 bases. This CDR3 reads CASSVMRGQAHRANVLTF. The DNA of the CDR3 is TGTGCCAGCAGCGTCATGAGAGGACAAGCCCACCGGGCCAACGTCCTGACTTTC.

In the case of this clonotype: A read error may produce the germline difference seen at one junction end. V gene TRBV27 combines with J gene TRBJ1-1; the D is unclear. The germline gives CDR1 MNHEY, CDR2 SMNVEV (reference sequence). The CDR3 sequence is 14 residues long. The CDR3 coding sequence is TGTGCCAGCAGTTCCGCTCAGTCGTACACTGAAGCCTTCTTT. Its translation: CASSSAQSYTEAFF.

CDR3 region: CASSPGQGEVDTQYF. The CDR3 nucleotides are TGTGCCAGCAGTCCCGGACAGGGGGAGGTTGATACGCAGTATTTT. This chain connects TRBV12-3 or TRBV12-4 to TRBJ2-3; 10 nucleotides line up with TRBD1. The CDR3 extends over 15 amino acids. V shed 5 bases and J 6 bases; nucleotides not matched to a gene: 8.

The chain combines TRBV11-2 with TRBJ2-7, with 11 bases aligning to TRBD2. This CDR3 has 15 residues. Germline-derived CDR1 and CDR2 are SGHAT and FQNNGV. The trim removed 0 bases at V and 5 bases at J, leaving 3 bases unmatched. CDR3 amino acids: CASSLETSGIDEQYF. For the CDR3, the DNA is TGTGCCAGCAGCTTAGAGACTAGCGGGATCGACGAGCAGTACTTC.

The genes are TRBV7-6 and TRBJ1-5; D not certain. Germline V gene sequence: CDR1 SGHVS, CDR2 FNYEAQ. This CDR3 is 17 amino acids long. V lost 2 bases and J 0 bases, leaving 14 bases between the germline ends. The CDR3 DNA sequence: TGTGCCAGCAGCTTATCGGCCACTGGATATAGCAATCAGCCCCAGCATTTT. Its protein product is CASSLSATGYSNQPQHF.

This clonotype was seen only once. The chain carries TRBV4-3 and TRBJ2-3; either TRBD1 or TRBD2 may supply D (6 bases each). The CDR3 contains 17 residues. Between the trimmed V and J ends, which lost 0 bases and 0 bases, there was a span of 13 bases. CDR1 is LGHNA, CDR2 YSLEER, per germline. CDR3 in DNA: TGCGCCAGCAGCCAAGAGCCGGGGGCCACCAGCACAGATACGCAGTATTTT. Translated, it gives CASSQEPGATSTDTQYF.

The chain carries TRBV28 and TRBJ2-5; 7 positions agree with TRBD1. Per germline, CDR1 MDHEN and CDR2 SYDVKM. The CDR3 is 12 residues long. J lost 5 bases, V lost 7 bases, and 4 bases had no gene match. CDR3 sequence: CASTDREETQYF. CDR3 nucleotides: TGTGCCAGCACCGACAGGGAGGAGACCCAGTACTTC.